These T cell receptor beta chains were read from a single sample in a study of T cell responses to AZD1222 COVID-19 vaccine. Here immunoSEQ multiplex PCR was the method, and the copy in TCRdb shows in-frame clones only, minus some. The sample yields approximately 96,000 clones, 90% to 95% seen once. This specimen was peripheral blood, taken 28 days after the second AZD1222 dose. The receptors were sampled from an adult who received the AZD1222 COVID-19 vaccine. The CDR3 runs from the conserved cysteine through the conserved F or W. Fields, in order: V gene, J gene, CDR3 protein.

TRBV28	TRBJ1-2	CASSLGGGYGYTF
TRBV21-1	TRBJ2-7	CASSMSSGGSSYEQYF
TRBV5-3	TRBJ2-3	CARSLGMASGPSTDTQYF
TRBV3-1/TRBV3-2	TRBJ2-7	CASSRYSPLAGGSAEQYF
TRBV19	TRBJ2-1	CASSNGRGYNEQFF
TRBV7-6	TRBJ2-5	CASSSLDITQYF
TRBV27	TRBJ2-1	CASSLTRTGANEQFF
TRBV5-1	TRBJ2-5	CASSPGEETQYF
TRBV28	TRBJ2-4	CASSFKSLAKNIQYF
TRBV2	TRBJ2-3	CASQTGTDTQYF
TRBV28	TRBJ2-7	CASRTYNYEQYF
TRBV5-1	TRBJ1-1	CASSLHRANTEAFF
TRBV21-1	TRBJ1-5	CASSGRDGNQPQHF
TRBV19	TRBJ2-7	CARFLAGSYEQYF
TRBV9	TRBJ1-4	CASSVSGTGTEKLFF
TRBV5-1	TRBJ1-1	CASRLSGGITEAFF
TRBV2	TRBJ1-5	CASSYSTGAGGNQPQHF
TRBV29-1	TRBJ1-2	CSADRGYGYTF
TRBV28	TRBJ1-1	CASGGGKPWAFF
TRBV27	TRBJ2-1	CASTERGTGVSEYNEQFF
TRBV19	TRBJ1-5	CASSMGQGGNQPQHF
TRBV6-4	TRBJ1-2	CASSDRAGTGYTF
TRBV4-2	TRBJ2-1	CASSPRGGAGRTYNEQFF
TRBV1	TRBJ1-6	CTRPLRGGDRGIENNSPLHF
TRBV3-1/TRBV3-2	TRBJ1-6	CASSLGTGDSPLHF
TRBV28	TRBJ2-7	CASRVPGLAGSYEQYF
TRBV28	TRBJ1-2	CASRTGGYTYGYTF
TRBV7-9	TRBJ1-2	CASSLEGYGYTF
TRBV5-6	TRBJ1-1	CASSLGKNTEAFF
TRBV2	TRBJ1-6	CASSGSQRFNDSPLHF
TRBV7-8	TRBJ2-1	CASSPRLAGNVNEQFF
TRBV6-5	TRBJ1-2	CASSSPGTGQNYGYTF
TRBV12-3/TRBV12-4	TRBJ1-1	CASSRGTGVGLF
TRBV20-1	TRBJ2-1	CSGTSYNEQFF
TRBV6-5	TRBJ1-5	CASTHGQAGQPQHF
TRBV11-2	TRBJ1-5	CASSSDRNQPQHF
TRBV7-9	TRBJ1-6	CASSLGQGADNSPLHF
TRBV3-1/TRBV3-2	TRBJ1-5	CASSQRRDNQPQHF
TRBV19	TRBJ1-5	CASQPQHF
TRBV11-2	TRBJ1-5	CASSLNTANQPQHF
TRBV7-3	TRBJ1-6	CASSLTVRGVDNSPLHF
TRBV30	TRBJ2-7	CAGTDPYEQYF
TRBV7-6	TRBJ1-2	CASSLRPQGNYGYTF
TRBV19	TRBJ1-2	CASSISPANYGYTF
TRBV15	TRBJ2-1	CATSRDPGQRHNEQFF
TRBV11-2	TRBJ1-6	CASSLEWGSPLHF
TRBV2	TRBJ2-7	CASSGYEQYF